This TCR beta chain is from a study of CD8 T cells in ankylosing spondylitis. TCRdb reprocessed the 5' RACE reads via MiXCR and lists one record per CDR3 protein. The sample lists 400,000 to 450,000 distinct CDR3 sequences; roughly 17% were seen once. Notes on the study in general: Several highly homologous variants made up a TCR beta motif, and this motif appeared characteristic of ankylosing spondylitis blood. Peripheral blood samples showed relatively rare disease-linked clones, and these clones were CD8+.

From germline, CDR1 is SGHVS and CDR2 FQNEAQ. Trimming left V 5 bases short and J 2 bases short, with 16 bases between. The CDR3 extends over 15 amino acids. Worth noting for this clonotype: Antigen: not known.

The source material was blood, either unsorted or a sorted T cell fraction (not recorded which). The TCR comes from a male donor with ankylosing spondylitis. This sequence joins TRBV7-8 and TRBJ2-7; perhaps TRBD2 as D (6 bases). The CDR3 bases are TGTGCCAGCAGCCAATATACGGGGGAGACCTACGAGCAGTACTTC. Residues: CASSQYTGETYEQYF.